The entry below gives a single T cell receptor beta chain sequence along with its context. The antigen is unknown. The sample is drawn from a study of monozygotic twins with cystic fibrosis. Measured with immunoSEQ multiplex PCR; TCRdb has only the in-frame clones, and not every one. The sample lists some 35,000 clones, roughly three fifths seen once, with approximately 0.81% in the top ten. General observations from the study: Monozygotic CF twins shared more identical nucleotide clonotypes than unrelated patients.

Sample: blood. This TCR came from a girl aged 10-17 years with cystic fibrosis.

The CDR3 loop is CASSLVFPASGFHTGELFF. The CDR3 nucleotides read TGTGCCAGCAGCTTAGTTTTTCCGGCTAGCGGGTTCCACACCGGGGAGCTGTTTTTT. This chain links TRBV7-2 with TRBJ2-2; 8 bases map to TRBD2. V dropped 1 base and J dropped 3; count of bases not matched to a gene: 13. The germline V gene has CDR1 SGHTA and CDR2 FQGNSA. The CDR3 covers 19 residues.